The 9 T cell receptor beta chains below were found in one sample sequenced in a study of T cell responses to AZD1222 COVID-19 vaccine. The data were produced by immunoSEQ multiplex PCR, yet TCRdb's version contains in-frame clones alone and is incomplete. The profile covers about 150,000 clones, with roughly nine tenths appearing a single time and about 1.6% taken by the ten largest. Sequencing used peripheral blood, obtained 28 days after the second AZD1222 dose. Source of these receptors: an adult who received the AZD1222 COVID-19 vaccine.

The J gene is TRBJ2-1, the V gene TRBV5-1; TRBD2 matches 8 bases. This CDR3 has 16 residues. J was trimmed by 6 bases and V by 4 bases; bases with no gene match: 12. The germline V gene has CDR1 SGHRS and CDR2 YFSETQ. CDR3 sequence: CASSRLLSGGPNEQFF. DNA of the CDR3: TGCGCCAGCAGCCGCTTATTGAGCGGGGGTCCCAATGAGCAGTTCTTC. Together with reference TRBV5-1 and TRBJ2-1, the CDR3 gives the full variable domain: KAGVTQTPRYLIKTRGQQVTLSCSPISGHRSVSWYQQTPGQGLQFLFEYFSETQRNKGNFPGRFSGRQFSNSRSEMNVSTLELGDSALYLCASSRLLSGGPNEQFFGPGTRLTVL.

The chain employs TRBV3-1 (or the pseudogene TRBV3-2) and TRBJ1-1; no definite D call. From germline, CDR1 is LGHDT and CDR2 YNNKEL (reference sequence). With 6 bases removed from V and 3 bases from J, the gap between germline ends came to 17 bases. This CDR3 region has 15 residues. CDR3 in amino acids: CASRAVGRVDTEAFF. Here the CDR3 DNA reads TGTGCCAGCAGGGCAGTGGGGAGGGTCGACACTGAAGCTTTCTTT.

This clone was found a few times. The V and J genes are TRBV6-5 and TRBJ1-6, with D unresolved. With 5 bases removed from V and 0 bases from J, the gap between germline ends came to 8 bases. The CDR3 is 15 amino acids. Germline CDR1 is MNHEY and CDR2 is SVGAGI. This chain's CDR3 is CASSPRLSYNSPLHF. CDR3 sequence (DNA): TGTGCCAGCAGTCCTCGGCTCTCCTATAATTCACCCCTCCACTTT.

The chain joins TRBV18 to TRBJ1-2; 8 bases are a match to TRBD1. The junction had 17 bases not matched to a gene; V was cut back by 9 bases and J by 5 bases. The CDR3 is 16 amino acids. Germline V CDR1 and CDR2: KGHSH, LQKENI. CDR3 residues: CASQRDRSLREYGYTF. The CDR3 DNA reads as TGTGCCAGTCAAAGGGACAGGAGTCTCCGGGAGTATGGCTACACCTTC.

The chain employs TRBV7-2 and TRBJ1-5; 8 positions agree with TRBD1. Germline CDR1 and CDR2: SGHTA and FQGNSA. Germline trimming cut 4 bases from V and 4 bases from J; bases unmatched to any gene: 0. This CDR3 is built from 13 residues. The CDR3 loop reads CASSWTGNQPQHF. Written as DNA, the CDR3 is TGTGCCAGCAGCTGGACAGGGAATCAGCCCCAGCATTTT.

This sequence joins TRBV30 and TRBJ1-5; D gene unclear. V was cut by 8 bases and J by 3 bases, with 17 bases left in between. Germline-derived CDR1 and CDR2 are GTSNPN and SVGIG (reference sequence). The CDR3 has 14 amino acids. The CDR3 DNA follows: TGTGCCCCCTCCGGAGCATTCTACAATCAGCCCCAGCATTTT. It encodes CAPSGAFYNQPQHF.

The V gene is TRBV18, the J gene TRBJ1-1, with D unresolved. The germline V and J ends were trimmed by 3 bases and 1 base, with 6 bases remaining between them. Germline V gene lookup returns CDR1 KGHSH and CDR2 LQKENI. The CDR3 runs 13 residues. CDR3: CASSPSGNTEAFF. CDR3 sequence (DNA): TGTGCCAGCTCACCGAGCGGGAACACTGAAGCTTTCTTT.

The chain employs TRBV18 and TRBJ2-1, with D possibly called TRBD1 or TRBD2 (5 bases each). This CDR3 contains 15 residues. V was shortened by 3 bases and J by 6 bases, with 15 bases between the two germline ends. The germline gives CDR1 KGHSH, CDR2 LQKENI. The CDR3 DNA is TGTGCCAGCTCACCGGGAGTTGTTGGGGGCAATGAGCAGTTCTTC. Translation gives CASSPGVVGGNEQFF.

The gene calls are TRBV7-6 and TRBJ2-7, with 7 bases that match TRBD1. There are 15 residues in the CDR3. Trimming removed 1 base from V and 1 base from J; junction bases left unmatched: 4. The germline V gene has CDR1 SGHVS and CDR2 FNYEAQ. The CDR3 reads CASSLEGTASYEQYF. Here the CDR3 DNA reads TGTGCCAGCAGCTTAGAAGGGACAGCGTCCTACGAGCAGTACTTC.